The 4 T cell receptor beta chains reported below all come from one sample, sequenced in a study of blood T cell repertoires in COVID-19 (dated by TCRdb to the early 2020s). The protocol used for the library was the immunoSEQ multiplex PCR assay. TCRdb retrieved this table from immuneACCESS and kept in-frame rearrangements only. Not all clones are present; in checked studies, unresolved V genes account for under half, and no reason is known for the remainder. The sample contains fewer than 300,000 clones, roughly 80% of them found a single time. 5% of the sample comes from the top ten. Sequenced input: PBMCs or T cells enriched from blood (not recorded which). Receptors originate from a man aged 35-49 years who had been exposed to COVID-19.

V and J are TRBV6-5 and TRBJ1-2; 9 nucleotides agree with TRBD1. CDR1 and CDR2 (germline): MNHEY, SVGAGI. This CDR3 comprises 13 residues. The J segment lost 12 bases and the V segment lost 6 bases, leaving 11 bases of the junction unmatched. The CDR3 spells CASRPPGTGYHTF. CDR3 nucleotide sequence: TGTGCCAGCAGGCCTCCCGGGACAGGGTATCACACCTTC.

J is TRBJ1-4 and V is TRBV3-1 (or the pseudogene TRBV3-2); no definite D call. The CDR3 extends over 16 amino acids. Deletions cut 0 bases from V and 0 bases from J, with 8 bases between. Germline CDR1 LGHDT, CDR2 YNNKEL (reference sequence). The CDR3 loop is CASSQDLAATNEKLFF. For the CDR3, the DNA is TGTGCCAGCAGCCAAGATCTGGCTGCAACTAATGAAAAACTGTTTTTT.

This clone was picked up a small number of times. This chain connects TRBV10-3 to TRBJ2-3, with 10 bases fitting TRBD2. CDR1 and CDR2 (germline): ENHRY, SYGVKD. The CDR3 has 15 residues. V trimming: 8 bases; J trimming: 2 bases; junction bases outside the gene matches: 7. The CDR3 bases are TGTGCCATCTCTGCTAGCGGGAGTACCACAGATACGCAGTATTTT. This gives the protein CAISASGSTTDTQYF.

The CDR3 DNA is TGTGCCAGCAGCCCAAGAGGACAGGGCGGGGAGCTGTTTTTT. Protein: CASSPRGQGGELFF. J is TRBJ2-2 and V is TRBV7-6, with TRBD1 matching 8 bases. CDR1 is SGHVS, CDR2 FNYEAQ, per germline. The CDR3 runs 14 residues. Trimming at V came to 5 bases and at J to 7 bases, leaving 6 bases not matched to a gene.